The rows below give T cell receptor beta chains drawn from one sample of a study of long-term antiretroviral therapy in people with HIV. Generated by immunoSEQ multiplex PCR, the TCRdb table keeps only in-frame clones and is missing some. The sample lists 11,000 to 15,000 clones, roughly 80% seen once, with roughly 15% in the top ten. The starting material was unsorted PBMCs, obtained 1.8 years before starting antiretroviral therapy. Receptors originate from a woman in her thirties or forties with HIV. CDR3s leave out the opening cysteine and the closing phenylalanine or tryptophan. The order of the fields is J gene, V gene, CDR3 protein.

TRBJ2-5	TRBV2	ASSSTLRETQY
TRBJ2-2	TRBV6-6	ASRGQTANTGELF
TRBJ2-5	TRBV30	AWSRGIQETQY
TRBJ2-1	TRBV15	ATKAGDSYNEQF
TRBJ2-2	TRBV27	ASSLFEYTGELF
TRBJ2-1	TRBV13	ASSPRATGRVYEQF
TRBJ2-3	TRBV18	ASSPPVPTADTQY
TRBJ1-5	TRBV28	ASIGTARQNQPQH
TRBJ1-5	TRBV4-2	ASSQDGSNQPQH
TRBJ2-7	TRBV28	ATRAVSYEQY
TRBJ1-1	TRBV14	ASSLGTSFSSNTEAF
TRBJ2-3	TRBV10-3	AISESRAYGTDTQY
TRBJ2-2	TRBV11-3	ASSSGQTNTGELF
TRBJ2-4	TRBV28	ASSLVSPLAKNIQY
TRBJ1-3	TRBV4-2	ASSDRDRDSLAGNTIY
TRBJ2-1	TRBV28	ASGLAGDYNEQF
TRBJ2-3	TRBV5-1	ASSRTSGSALRTQY
TRBJ2-5	TRBV29-1	SVEDRGLAGGPKETQY
TRBJ1-1	TRBV2	ASSEGGLGTEAF
TRBJ2-5	TRBV7-9	ASSFGGEETQY
TRBJ2-7	TRBV11-2	ASSLDGETGRAYEQY
TRBJ1-2	TRBV27	ASSKTGTKSIYGYT
TRBJ2-7	TRBV18	ASSLRQGVMDEQY
TRBJ2-7	TRBV13	ASSPTPDRGLNEQY
TRBJ2-3	TRBV29-1	SVVPGTSGGTQY
TRBJ2-5	TRBV28	ASEKGPQETQY
TRBJ2-3	TRBV9	ASSATGKSTDTQY
TRBJ2-3	TRBV7-8	ASSLEGSTDTQY
TRBJ2-4	TRBV11-2	ASSLTGGAMDIQY
TRBJ1-5	TRBV4-2	ASSQDGGQRNQPQH
TRBJ2-5	TRBV4-1	ASSQAPRSGGGETQY
TRBJ2-1	TRBV19	ASSMDYFTTYNEQF
TRBJ2-2	TRBV10-3	AISLAGVTGELF
TRBJ2-7	TRBV4-1	ASSQDSPGGYEQY
TRBJ1-1	TRBV7-9	ASSLEHGAGRTEAF
TRBJ1-1	TRBV7-8	ASSPGQGRRSTEAF
TRBJ2-7	TRBV7-6	ASSLGQY
TRBJ2-7	TRBV13	ASSLQALSYEQY